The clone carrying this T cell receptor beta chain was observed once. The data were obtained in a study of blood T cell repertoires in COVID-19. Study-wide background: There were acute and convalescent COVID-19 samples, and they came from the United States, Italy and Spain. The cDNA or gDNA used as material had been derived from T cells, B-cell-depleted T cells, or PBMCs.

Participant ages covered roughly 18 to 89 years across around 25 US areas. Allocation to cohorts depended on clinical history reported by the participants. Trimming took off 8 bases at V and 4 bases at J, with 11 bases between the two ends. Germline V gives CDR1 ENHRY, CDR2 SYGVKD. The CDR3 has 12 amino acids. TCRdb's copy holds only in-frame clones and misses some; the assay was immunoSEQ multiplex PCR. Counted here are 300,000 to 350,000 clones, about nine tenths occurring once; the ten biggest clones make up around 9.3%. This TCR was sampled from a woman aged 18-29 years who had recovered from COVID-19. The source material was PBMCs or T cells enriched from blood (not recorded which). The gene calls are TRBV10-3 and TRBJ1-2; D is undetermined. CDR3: CAIGQVGYGYTF. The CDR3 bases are TGTGCCATCGGTCAGGTTGGCTATGGCTACACCTTC.